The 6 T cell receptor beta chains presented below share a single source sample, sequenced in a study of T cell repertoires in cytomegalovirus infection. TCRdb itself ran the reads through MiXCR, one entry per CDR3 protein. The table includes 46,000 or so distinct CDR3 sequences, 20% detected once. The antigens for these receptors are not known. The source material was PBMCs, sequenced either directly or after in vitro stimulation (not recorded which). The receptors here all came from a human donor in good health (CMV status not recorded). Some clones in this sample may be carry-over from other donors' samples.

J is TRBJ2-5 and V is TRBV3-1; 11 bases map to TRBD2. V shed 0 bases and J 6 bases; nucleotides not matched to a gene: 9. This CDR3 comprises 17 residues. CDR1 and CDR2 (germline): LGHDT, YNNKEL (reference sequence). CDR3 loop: CASSQDSTSGSEKTQYF. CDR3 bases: TGTGCCAGCAGCCAAGATAGTACTAGCGGGAGTGAGAAGACCCAGTACTTC.

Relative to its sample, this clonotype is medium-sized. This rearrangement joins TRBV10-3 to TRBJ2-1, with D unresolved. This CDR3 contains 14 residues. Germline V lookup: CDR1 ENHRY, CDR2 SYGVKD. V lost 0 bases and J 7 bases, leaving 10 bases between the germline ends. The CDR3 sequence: CAISESGGVNEQFF. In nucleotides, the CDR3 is TGTGCCATCAGTGAGTCGGGCGGAGTAAATGAGCAGTTCTTC.

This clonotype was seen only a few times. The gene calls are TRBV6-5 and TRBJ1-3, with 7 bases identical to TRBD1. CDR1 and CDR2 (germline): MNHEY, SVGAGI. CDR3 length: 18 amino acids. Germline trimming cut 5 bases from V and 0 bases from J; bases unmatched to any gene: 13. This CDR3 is CASSSYRGGRVSGNTIYF. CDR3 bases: TGTGCCAGCAGTAGCTACAGGGGTGGAAGAGTCTCTGGAAACACCATATATTTT.

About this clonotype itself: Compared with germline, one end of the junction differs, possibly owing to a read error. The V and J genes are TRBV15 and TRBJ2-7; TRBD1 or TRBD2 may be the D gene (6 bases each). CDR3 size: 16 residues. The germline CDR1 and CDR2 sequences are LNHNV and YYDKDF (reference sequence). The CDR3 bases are TGTGCCACCAGCAGAGATCAAAGGGGGGCCAGCTACGACCAGTACTTC. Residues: CATSRDQRGASYDQYF.

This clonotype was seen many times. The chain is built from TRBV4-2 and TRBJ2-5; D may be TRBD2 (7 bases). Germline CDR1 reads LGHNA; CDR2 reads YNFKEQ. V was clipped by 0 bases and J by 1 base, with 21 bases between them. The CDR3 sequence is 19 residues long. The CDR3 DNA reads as TGTGCCAGCAGCCAAGAACGAGGGGGGGGGCGCGCTGCCCAAGAGACCCAGTACTTC. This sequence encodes CASSQERGGGRAAQETQYF.

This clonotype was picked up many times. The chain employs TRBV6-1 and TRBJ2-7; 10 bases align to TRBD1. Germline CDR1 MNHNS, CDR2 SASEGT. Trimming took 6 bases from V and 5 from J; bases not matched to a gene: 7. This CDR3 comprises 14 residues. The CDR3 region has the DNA TGTGCCAGCAGGGGGGACAGGGGAGCGGACGAGCAGTACTTC. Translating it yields CASRGDRGADEQYF.